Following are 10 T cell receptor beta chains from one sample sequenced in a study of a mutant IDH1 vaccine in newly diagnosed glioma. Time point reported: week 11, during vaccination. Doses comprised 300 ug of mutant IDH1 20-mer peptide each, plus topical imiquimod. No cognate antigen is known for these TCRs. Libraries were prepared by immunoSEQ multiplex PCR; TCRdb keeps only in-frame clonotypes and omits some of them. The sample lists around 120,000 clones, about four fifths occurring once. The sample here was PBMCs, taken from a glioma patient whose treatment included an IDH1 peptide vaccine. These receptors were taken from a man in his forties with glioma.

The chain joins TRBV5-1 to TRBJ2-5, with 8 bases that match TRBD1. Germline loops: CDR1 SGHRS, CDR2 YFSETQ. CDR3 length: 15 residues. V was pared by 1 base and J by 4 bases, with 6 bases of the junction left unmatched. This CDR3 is CASSLTGGFGETQYF. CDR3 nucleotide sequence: TGCGCCAGCAGCTTGACAGGGGGGTTTGGAGAGACCCAGTACTTC. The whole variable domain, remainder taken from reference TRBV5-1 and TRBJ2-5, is KAGVTQTPRYLIKTRGQQVTLSCSPISGHRSVSWYQQTPGQGLQFLFEYFSETQRNKGNFPGRFSGRQFSNSRSEMNVSTLELGDSALYLCASSLTGGFGETQYFGPGTRLLVL.

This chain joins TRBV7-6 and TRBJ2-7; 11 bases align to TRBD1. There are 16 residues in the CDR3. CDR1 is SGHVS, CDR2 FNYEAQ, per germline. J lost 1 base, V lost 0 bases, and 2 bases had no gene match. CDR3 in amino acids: CASSLAGDRGSYEQYF. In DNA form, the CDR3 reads TGTGCCAGCAGCTTAGCGGGGGACAGGGGGTCCTACGAGCAGTACTTC.

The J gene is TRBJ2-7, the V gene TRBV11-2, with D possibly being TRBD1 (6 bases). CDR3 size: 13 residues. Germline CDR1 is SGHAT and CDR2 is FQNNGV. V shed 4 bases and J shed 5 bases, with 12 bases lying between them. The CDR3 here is CASSSNRDHEQYF. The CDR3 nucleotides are TGTGCCAGCAGCTCCAACAGGGATCACGAGCAGTACTTC.

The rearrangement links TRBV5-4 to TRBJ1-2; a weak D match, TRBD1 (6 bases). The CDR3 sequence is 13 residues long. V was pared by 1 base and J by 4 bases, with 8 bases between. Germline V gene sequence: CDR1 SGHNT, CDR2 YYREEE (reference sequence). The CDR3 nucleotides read TGTGCCAGCAGCTTGACAGGGTTCTATGGCTACACCTTC. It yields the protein CASSLTGFYGYTF.

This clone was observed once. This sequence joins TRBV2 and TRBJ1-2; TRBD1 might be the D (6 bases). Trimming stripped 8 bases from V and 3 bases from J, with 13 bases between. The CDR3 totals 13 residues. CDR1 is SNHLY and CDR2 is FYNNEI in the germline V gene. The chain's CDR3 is CASHIQGDYGYTF. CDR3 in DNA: TGTGCCAGCCATATACAGGGAGACTATGGCTACACCTTC.

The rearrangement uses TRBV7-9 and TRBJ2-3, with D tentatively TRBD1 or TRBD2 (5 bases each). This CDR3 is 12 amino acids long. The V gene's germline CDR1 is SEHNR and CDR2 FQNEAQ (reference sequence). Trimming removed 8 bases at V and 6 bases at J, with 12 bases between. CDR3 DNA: TGTGCCAGCCTTGAAGAGGGGGATACGCAGTATTTT. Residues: CASLEEGDTQYF. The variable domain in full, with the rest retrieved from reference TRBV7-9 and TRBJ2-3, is DTGVSQNPRHKITKRGQNVTFRCDPISEHNRLYWYRQTLGQGPEFLTYFQNEAQLEKSRLLSDRFSAERPKGSFSTLEIQRTEQGDSAMYLCASLEEGDTQYFGPGTRLTVL.

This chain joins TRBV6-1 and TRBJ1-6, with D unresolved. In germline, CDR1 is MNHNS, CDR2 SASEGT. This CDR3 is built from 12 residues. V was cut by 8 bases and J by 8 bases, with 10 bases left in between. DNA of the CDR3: TGTGCCAGCCGCGAAAGGGATTCACCCCTCCACTTT. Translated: CASRERDSPLHF.

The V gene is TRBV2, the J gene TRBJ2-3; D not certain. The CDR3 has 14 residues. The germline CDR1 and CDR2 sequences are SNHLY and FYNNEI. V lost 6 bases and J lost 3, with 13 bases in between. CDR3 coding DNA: TGTGCCAGCAGGACCTATCGTTCGACAGATACGCAGTATTTT. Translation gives CASRTYRSTDTQYF.

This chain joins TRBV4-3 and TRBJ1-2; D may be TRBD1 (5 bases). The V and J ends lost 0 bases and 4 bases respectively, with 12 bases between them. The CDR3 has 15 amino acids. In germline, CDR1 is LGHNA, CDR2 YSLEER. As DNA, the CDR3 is TGCGCCAGCAGCCAAGATCCGGGGCCGGGCTATGGCTACACCTTC. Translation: CASSQDPGPGYGYTF.

The CDR3 DNA sequence: TGTGCCAGCAGGGGGTCCCAAGAGACCCAGTACTTC. Translated: CASRGSQETQYF. The chain carries TRBV7-9 and TRBJ2-5; D gene unclear. V was trimmed by 6 bases and J by 1 base, leaving 6 bases between them. From germline, CDR1 is SEHNR and CDR2 FQNEAQ (reference sequence). CDR3 length: 12 residues.